This entry is about one T cell receptor beta chain. MiXCR re-clonotyped the PCR reads for TCRdb. Among about 70,000 clones listed, 18% were seen once. In germline, CDR1 is GTSNPN, CDR2 SVGIG (reference sequence). The junction had 14 bases not matched to a gene; V was cut back by 6 bases and J by 6 bases. The CDR3 sequence is 17 residues long. The record originates from a study of metastatic and nonmetastatic thyroid tumors. No patient had received any treatment before thyroid surgery. Sequenced material: blood. The rearrangement uses TRBV30 and TRBJ2-7; 16 bases are shared with TRBD2. The receptor was derived from a female donor with papillary thyroid cancer or a benign thyroid nodule (not recorded which). Some clones in this sample may be carry-over from other donors' samples. DNA of the CDR3: TGTGCCTGCCCCGGGACTAGCGGGGGGGCCATATCAGGCGAGCAGTACTTC. Translating gives CACPGTSGGAISGEQYF.